The 23 T cell receptor beta chains reported below all come from one sample, sequenced in a study of blood T cells in healthy people across ages. The second PCR ran roughly 6 to 11 cycles with a sample-barcoded 5' primer and J-beta primers. Using its own MiXCR run on the 5' RACE reads, TCRdb lists one record per CDR3 protein. The sample has more than 800,000 distinct CDR3 sequences, under 35% seen once. The sample was blood. The receptor set was obtained from a woman of 80 years or more in good health.

J is TRBJ1-5 and V is TRBV12-3 or TRBV12-4; D is unclear. This CDR3 contains 14 residues. Trimming removed 3 bases from V and 4 bases from J, with 10 bases in between. CDR3 sequence (DNA): TGTGCCAGCAGTTTCAGCTCTTCTAATCAGCCCCAGCATTTT. Amino acids: CASSFSSSNQPQHF.

Points on this clonotype: A much larger clone is a single base away; this may be a read error. This sequence joins TRBV6-2 or TRBV6-3 and TRBJ2-4, with 7 nucleotides matching TRBD1. The CDR3 has 15 amino acids. CDR1 is MNHEY and CDR2 is SVGEGT in the germline V gene. CDR3: CASSTGQILKSIQYF. The CDR3 DNA sequence: TGTGCCAGCAGTACGGGACAGATCCTGAAAAGCATTCAGTACTTC.

This clonotype was picked up many times. V gene TRBV6-2 or TRBV6-3 combines with J gene TRBJ2-5, with 10 bases lining up with TRBD2. The CDR3 runs to 15 residues. Germline assignment: CDR1 MNHEY and CDR2 SVGEGT. With 6 bases clipped from V and 7 bases from J, the junction kept 11 bases outside the gene matches. CDR3 amino acids: CASRLTPSGGLTQYF. CDR3 in DNA: TGTGCCAGCAGACTGACCCCTAGCGGGGGATTGACCCAGTACTTC.

The sample holds many counts of this clonotype. This chain joins TRBV4-1 and TRBJ2-4; 7 bases align to TRBD2. Germline V gene sequence: CDR1 MGHRA, CDR2 YSYEKL. The CDR3 is 14 amino acids. The trim removed 5 bases at V and 5 bases at J, leaving 6 bases unmatched. Written as DNA, the CDR3 is TGCGCCAGCAGCTTAACGGCGGGGGAAAACATTCAGTACTTC. This encodes CASSLTAGENIQYF.

V gene TRBV5-1 combines with J gene TRBJ2-5; D unclear. CDR3 size: 15 residues. V was clipped by 0 bases and J by 2 bases, with 11 bases between them. CDR1 is SGHRS and CDR2 is YFSETQ in the germline V gene. In DNA form, the CDR3 reads TGCGCCAGCAGCTTGGGACTCCCGATTCAAGAGACCCAGTACTTC. This sequence encodes CASSLGLPIQETQYF.

The V call is TRBV12-3 or TRBV12-4, the J call TRBJ2-1; 10 bases line up with TRBD2. The CDR3 is 14 amino acids. Losses at the gene ends were 8 bases for V and 5 bases for J; bases not matched to a gene: 6. CDR3 bases: TGTGCCAGCCTCCGGACTAGCGGCAACAATGAGCAGTTCTTC. This encodes CASLRTSGNNEQFF.

About this clonotype: A read error may be the cause here, since a much bigger clone is one base away. J is TRBJ2-3 and V is TRBV6-2 or TRBV6-3; 12 nucleotides agree with TRBD2. Germline V lookup: CDR1 MNHEY, CDR2 SVGEGT. The CDR3 has 14 amino acids. V trimming: 8 bases; J trimming: 4 bases; junction bases outside the gene matches: 4. The CDR3 DNA reads TGTGCCAGCGGACTAGCGGGGAGCGCAGATACGCAGTATTTT. Translating it yields CASGLAGSADTQYF.

About this clonotype: A much larger clone differs from this one at a single base, so this may be a read error. The V gene is TRBV15, the J gene TRBJ2-7; tentatively, D is TRBD2 (6 bases). Trimming shortened V by 4 bases and J by 7 bases, and 14 bases separated the two germline ends. This CDR3 is 13 amino acids long. Germline V CDR1 and CDR2: LNHNV, YYDKDF (reference sequence). This CDR3 is CATSIGTRNEQYF. CDR3 coding DNA: TGTGCCACCAGCATCGGGACTCGCAATGAGCAGTACTTC.

This clonotype has ten or more counts. V gene TRBV3-1 combines with J gene TRBJ2-4; possible D gene TRBD1, 5 bases. This CDR3 spans 14 amino acids. The V end was cut by 4 bases, the J end by 8 bases, with 15 bases between. CDR1 and CDR2 from the germline V gene are LGHDT and YNNKEL (reference sequence). CDR3 in amino acids: CASSLKGLRDIQYF. DNA of the CDR3: TGTGCCAGCAGCCTGAAGGGGCTCAGGGACATTCAGTACTTC. Full variable domain (missing parts from reference TRBV3-1 and TRBJ2-4): DTAVSQTPKYLVTQMGNDKSIKCEQNLGHDTMYWYKQDSKKFLKIMFSYNNKELIINETVPNRFSPKSPDKAHLNLHINSLELGDSAVYFCASSLKGLRDIQYFGAGTRLSVL.

V gene TRBV2 combines with J gene TRBJ2-5; possibly TRBD1 or TRBD2 for D (7 bases each). The CDR3 spans 16 residues. V gave up 10 bases and J gave up 7 bases, with 28 bases separating them. CDR1 and CDR2 from the germline V gene are SNHLY and FYNNEI. DNA for the CDR3: TGTGCCACTTCAATACGACAGGGACCGTGGGGGGGGACCCAGTACTTC. Encoded protein: CATSIRQGPWGGTQYF.

The sample holds many counts of this clonotype. The V call is TRBV29-1, the J call TRBJ1-1; possibly TRBD1 for D (6 bases). The V and J ends lost 5 bases and 6 bases respectively, with 10 bases between them. The CDR3 extends over 11 amino acids. Germline V gene sequence: CDR1 SQVTM, CDR2 ANQGSEA. CDR3 sequence reads: CSVSTGPEAFF. As DNA, the CDR3 is TGCAGCGTTTCTACAGGGCCTGAAGCTTTCTTT.

This clonotype has at least ten counts. The genes are TRBV3-1 and TRBJ2-5; 11 bases align to TRBD2. Germline CDR1 reads LGHDT; CDR2 reads YNNKEL (reference sequence). The trim removed 0 bases at V and 0 bases at J, leaving 3 bases unmatched. The CDR3 has 17 amino acids. The CDR3 nucleotides are TGTGCCAGCAGCCAAGACCGACTAGCGGGGTACCAAGAGACCCAGTACTTC. Residues: CASSQDRLAGYQETQYF.

A note on this clonotype: This clone may be a read error of a much larger clone one base away. Here the CDR3 omits its conserved ending phenylalanine or tryptophan, so a read error is the likely source. This chain joins TRBV20-1 and TRBJ2-1; possible D gene TRBD1, 5 bases. There are 13 residues in the CDR3. V shed 5 bases and J shed 9 bases, with 17 bases lying between them. Germline V gives CDR1 DFQATT, CDR2 SNEGSKA (reference sequence). The CDR3 DNA reads TGCAGTGCTCCGCCCCAGGTGGGGCGTGAGCAGTTCGTC. Translating it yields CSAPPQVGREQFV.

This clonotype was observed at least ten times. V usage is TRBV7-2 and J usage is TRBJ2-1; D ambiguous. Germline V gene sequence: CDR1 SGHTA, CDR2 FQGNSA. The CDR3 runs to 12 residues. Trimming pared 5 bases from V and 7 bases from J, leaving 9 bases between. CDR3 loop: CASSARRNEQFF. The CDR3 DNA reads as TGTGCCAGCAGCGCACGGAGAAATGAGCAGTTCTTC.

This clonotype was seen at least ten times. This sequence joins TRBV6-2 or TRBV6-3 and TRBJ1-1; D unclear. The CDR3 loop spans 13 amino acids. CDR1 is MNHEY and CDR2 is SVGEGT in the germline V gene. The V end lost 3 bases, the J end lost 1 base, and 6 bases lay between the germline ends. CDR3 bases: TGTGCCAGCAGTTATCTAGGGAACACTGAAGCTTTCTTT. It yields the protein CASSYLGNTEAFF.

This clonotype has a count of ten or more. The chain uses TRBV28 and TRBJ2-3; TRBD1 is a possible D gene (5 bases). With 10 bases removed from V and 2 bases from J, the gap between germline ends came to 13 bases. From germline, CDR1 is MDHEN and CDR2 SYDVKM. The CDR3 has 13 residues. The CDR3, as DNA: TGTGCCACCATCGACAGTTACACAGATACGCAGTATTTT. Encoded protein: CATIDSYTDTQYF.

In regard to this clonotype: A much larger clone differs from this one at a single base, so this may be a read error. This chain links TRBV18 with TRBJ2-5; tentatively, D is TRBD1 or TRBD2 (6 bases each). The J call is uncertain, as TRBJ2-7 better fits the DNA end. Germline V gene sequence: CDR1 KGHSH, CDR2 LQKENI. This CDR3 comprises 14 residues. The CDR3 spells CAGSLNRDSNEQYF. The CDR3 DNA reads as TGTGCCGGCTCACTAAACAGGGACTCGAACGAGCAGTACTTC.

This clonotype has a count of ten or more. V is TRBV7-9 and J is TRBJ2-3; D call uncertain. This CDR3 has 13 residues. V lost 1 base and J 7 bases, leaving 9 bases between the germline ends. Germline-derived CDR1 and CDR2 are SEHNR and FQNEAQ (reference sequence). CDR3 DNA: TGTGCCAGCAGCTTAGTGTTGGGATATACGCAGTATTTT. Translation: CASSLVLGYTQYF.

This clonotype has ten or more counts. The chain is built from TRBV6-5 and TRBJ2-3, with 8 bases fitting TRBD1. This CDR3 comprises 15 residues. From germline, CDR1 is MNHEY and CDR2 SVGAGI. V lost 6 bases, J lost 0 bases, and 5 bases stayed unmatched. The CDR3 bases are TGTGCCAGCAGGCGACAGGGGAAAAGCACAGATACGCAGTATTTT. Protein product: CASRRQGKSTDTQYF.

This chain joins TRBV28 and TRBJ1-5; no clear D. CDR3 length: 14 amino acids. The germline CDR1 and CDR2 sequences are MDHEN and SYDVKM. The V and J ends lost 5 bases and 0 bases respectively, with 8 bases between them. The CDR3 loop is CASSPPLSNQPQHF. In nucleotides, the CDR3 is TGTGCCAGCAGTCCACCCCTTAGCAATCAGCCCCAGCATTTT.

This clonotype showed up just a few times. The rearrangement joins TRBV7-2 to TRBJ1-1; the D is unclear. Trimming took 2 bases from V and 3 from J, leaving 13 bases between them. Germline V gene data show CDR1 as SGHTA and CDR2 as FQGNSA. The CDR3 has 15 amino acids. This CDR3 reads CASSLTHDGDTEAFF. The CDR3 region has the DNA TGTGCCAGCAGCTTAACCCATGACGGCGACACTGAAGCTTTCTTT.

For this clonotype: It may be a read error: a sequence one base away is much more abundant. The chain combines TRBV20-1 with TRBJ2-1; 12 bases align to TRBD2. CDR1 and CDR2 (germline): DFQATT, SNEGSKA (reference sequence). CDR3 length: 17 residues. V gave up 6 bases and J gave up 5 bases; unmatched junction bases: 14. This CDR3 is CSAIGRATSGGHNEQFF. Here the CDR3 DNA reads TGCAGTGCCATCGGGCGAGCAACTAGCGGGGGGCACAATGAGCAGTTCTTC.

This clonotype was counted only a few times. This chain's CDR3 is CASGWDRGGDNQPQHF. CDR3 bases: TGTGCCAGCGGGTGGGACAGGGGAGGTGACAATCAGCCCCAGCATTTT. The gene calls are TRBV6-2 or TRBV6-3 and TRBJ1-5; 10 bases align to TRBD1. Looked up from germline, CDR1 is MNHEY and CDR2 is SVGEGT. Trimming took 8 bases from V and 3 from J; bases not matched to a gene: 10. CDR3 size: 16 residues.